One and the same sample provided the 30 T cell receptor beta chains below, sequenced in a study of CD8+ T cells in alopecia areata. RNA was extracted and reverse transcribed into cDNA as the sequencing template. TCRdb's copy holds only in-frame clones and misses some; the assay was immunoSEQ multiplex PCR. This table holds 180,000 or so clones, just over 65% found once. This specimen was CD8+ T cells sorted from blood, taken at week 0. The receptors derive from a human donor with alopecia areata.

This rearrangement joins TRBV13 to TRBJ2-3; 11 bases match TRBD2. V trimming: 5 bases; J trimming: 0 bases; junction bases outside the gene matches: 4. Germline V CDR1 and CDR2: PRHDT, FYEKMQ (reference sequence). This CDR3 has 16 residues. CDR3 sequence: CASSPGLAESTDTQYF. The CDR3 DNA follows: TGTGCCAGCAGCCCGGGACTAGCGGAAAGCACAGATACGCAGTATTTT.

V usage is TRBV7-8 and J usage is TRBJ2-3, with a tentative D call TRBD1 (5 bases). This CDR3 contains 16 residues. Trimming removed 7 bases at V and 0 bases at J, with 17 bases between. Per the germline V gene, CDR1 is SGHVS and CDR2 is FQNEAQ. The CDR3 DNA sequence: TGTGCCAGCACCCCGGACCTCCCAGGGAGCACAGATACGCAGTATTTT. This gives the protein CASTPDLPGSTDTQYF. The full variable domain, in which reference TRBV7-8 and TRBJ2-3 provide the parts outside the CDR3, is GAGVSQSPRYKVAKRGQDVALRCDPISGHVSLFWYQQALGQGPEFLTYFQNEAQLDKSGLPSDRFFAERPEGSVSTLKIQRTQQEDSAVYLCASTPDLPGSTDTQYFGPGTRLTVL.

The chain is built from TRBV11-2 and TRBJ2-5, with 13 bases aligning to TRBD2. Germline V gene sequence: CDR1 SGHAT, CDR2 FQNNGV. With V trimmed by 6 bases and J by 1 base, 5 bases remained unmatched. This CDR3 is built from 16 residues. The CDR3 loop is CASRTLAGGPQETQYF. The CDR3 DNA reads as TGTGCCAGCAGAACACTAGCGGGGGGGCCCCAAGAGACCCAGTACTTC.

The V gene is TRBV29-1, the J gene TRBJ1-5; tentative D call: TRBD1 (5 bases). This CDR3 is 12 amino acids long. Germline V lookup: CDR1 SQVTM, CDR2 ANQGSEA. Trimming left V 7 bases short and J 4 bases short, with 11 bases between. In nucleotides, the CDR3 is TGCAGCGCAGGGAGGGAGAATCAGCCCCAGCATTTT. This sequence encodes CSAGRENQPQHF.

This chain connects TRBV7-8 to TRBJ2-7, with TRBD1 identical over 8 bases. The junction had 3 bases not matched to a gene; V was cut back by 8 bases and J by 6 bases. The CDR3 runs to 11 residues. CDR1 is SGHVS and CDR2 is FQNEAQ in the germline V gene. The chain's CDR3 is CASGQGTEQYF. The CDR3 nucleotides read TGTGCCAGCGGACAGGGAACCGAGCAGTACTTC.

A note on this clone: Other DNA sequences in this specimen translate into the identical CDR3. The rearrangement joins TRBV29-1 to TRBJ1-2; D might be TRBD1 (5 bases). The CDR3 contains 13 residues. Germline V lookup: CDR1 SQVTM, CDR2 ANQGSEA. Deletions cut 1 base from V and 2 bases from J, with 8 bases between. CDR3 region: CSVEVGGNYGYTF. The CDR3 DNA reads as TGCAGCGTTGAAGTGGGGGGAAACTATGGCTACACCTTC.

The rearrangement uses TRBV7-9 and TRBJ2-7, with D possibly called TRBD1 or TRBD2 (5 bases each). V was clipped by 5 bases and J by 2 bases, with 13 bases between them. The germline V gene has CDR1 SEHNR and CDR2 FQNEAQ (reference sequence). The CDR3 length is 14 residues. The CDR3, as DNA: TGTGCCAGCAGCAACCGGGACCGCACCTACGAGCAGTACTTC. Translation gives CASSNRDRTYEQYF. Full variable domain (outside the CDR3, taken from reference TRBV7-9 and TRBJ2-7): DTGVSQNPRHKITKRGQNVTFRCDPISEHNRLYWYRQTLGQGPEFLTYFQNEAQLEKSRLLSDRFSAERPKGSFSTLEIQRTEQGDSAMYLCASSNRDRTYEQYFGPGTRLTVT.

V is TRBV7-9 and J is TRBJ1-6; 8 positions match TRBD1. Per the germline V gene, CDR1 is SEHNR and CDR2 is FQNEAQ (reference sequence). The length of the CDR3 is 15 residues. With V trimmed by 3 bases and J by 10 bases, 8 bases remained unmatched. Here the CDR3 DNA reads TGTGCCAGCAGCTTGGGTACAGGGGGTAGGTCACCCCTCCACTTT. This gives the protein CASSLGTGGRSPLHF. Variable domain in full (rest from reference TRBV7-9 and TRBJ1-6): DTGVSQNPRHKITKRGQNVTFRCDPISEHNRLYWYRQTLGQGPEFLTYFQNEAQLEKSRLLSDRFSAERPKGSFSTLEIQRTEQGDSAMYLCASSLGTGGRSPLHFGNGTRLTVT.

The chain carries TRBV29-1 and TRBJ2-3; the D gene could be TRBD1 or TRBD2 (5 bases each). Germline values: CDR1 SQVTM, CDR2 ANQGSEA. The CDR3 has 15 residues. Trimming took 4 bases from V and 3 from J, leaving 17 bases between them. The CDR3 DNA sequence: TGCAGCGTTGGGCTCGAGGGGAAAGAGACAGATACGCAGTATTTT. Residues: CSVGLEGKETDTQYF.

This clone was counted a few times. This rearrangement joins TRBV29-1 to TRBJ2-1; D is unclear. The CDR3 totals 10 residues. Trimming pared 5 bases from V and 4 bases from J, leaving 3 bases between. Per germline, CDR1 SQVTM and CDR2 ANQGSEA. CDR3 protein: CSVQYNEQFF. The CDR3 coding sequence is TGCAGCGTTCAATACAATGAGCAGTTCTTC.

The gene calls are TRBV27 and TRBJ2-1; TRBD1 matches at 7 bases. The CDR3 has 16 amino acids. The germline CDR1 and CDR2 sequences are MNHEY and SMNVEV (reference sequence). J was trimmed by 3 bases and V by 0 bases; bases with no gene match: 5. The CDR3 sequence is CASSLSPDRLYNEQFF. The CDR3 DNA follows: TGTGCCAGCAGTTTATCACCGGACAGGCTCTACAATGAGCAGTTCTTC.

This chain connects TRBV5-6 to TRBJ2-7; D remains unclear. The V gene's germline CDR1 is SGHDT and CDR2 YYEEEE. This CDR3 is 14 amino acids long. V gave up 0 bases and J gave up 1 base, with 8 bases separating them. The CDR3 spells CASSLGIQSYEQYF. The CDR3 region has the DNA TGTGCCAGCAGCTTGGGTATACAGTCCTACGAGCAGTACTTC.

The rearrangement links TRBV19 to TRBJ1-5; D not certain. The V and J ends lost 1 base and 4 bases respectively, with 20 bases between them. The CDR3 spans 18 residues. Germline CDR1 reads LNHDA; CDR2 reads SQIVND (reference sequence). The CDR3 loop reads CASSIVVTEGFRNQPQHF. The CDR3 coding sequence is TGTGCCAGTAGTATAGTAGTCACGGAGGGTTTTAGGAATCAGCCCCAGCATTTT. Full variable domain (missing parts from reference TRBV19 and TRBJ1-5): DGGITQSPKYLFRKEGQNVTLSCEQNLNHDAMYWYRQDPGQGLRLIYYSQIVNDFQKGDIAEGYSVSREKKESFPLTVTSAQKNPTAFYLCASSIVVTEGFRNQPQHFGDGTRLSIL.

The chain is built from TRBV29-1 and TRBJ2-3; TRBD2 aligns across 8 bases. This CDR3 contains 14 residues. J lost 4 bases, V lost 5 bases, and 8 bases had no gene match. In germline, CDR1 is SQVTM, CDR2 ANQGSEA. This CDR3 reads CSVPPSGGPDTQYF. The CDR3 DNA is TGCAGCGTTCCCCCCTCGGGGGGGCCAGATACGCAGTATTTT.

Regarding this clone: The sample contains more than one DNA sequence encoding this CDR3. The rearrangement uses TRBV29-1 and TRBJ2-1; D perhaps matches TRBD2 (6 bases). Germline CDR1 SQVTM, CDR2 ANQGSEA. The ends were cut back, 3 bases at V and 0 bases at J, with 9 bases in the middle. CDR3 size: 14 residues. CDR3 in amino acids: CSVDAGSSYNEQFF. CDR3 coding DNA: TGCAGCGTTGACGCGGGGAGCTCCTACAATGAGCAGTTCTTC.

The chain employs TRBV27 and TRBJ2-5; D is perhaps TRBD1 (7 bases). Germline assignment: CDR1 MNHEY and CDR2 SMNVEV (reference sequence). The germline V and J ends were trimmed by 2 bases and 7 bases, with 14 bases remaining between them. CDR3 length: 14 residues. The CDR3 loop reads CASSLAQGGGTQYF. The CDR3 region has the DNA TGTGCCAGCAGTTTAGCCCAGGGGGGAGGGACCCAGTACTTC.

This clone has just a few counts. The chain uses TRBV15 and TRBJ2-5; D is possibly TRBD1 (6 bases). This CDR3 is built from 13 residues. V lost 4 bases and J 5 bases, leaving 11 bases between the germline ends. Germline CDR1 is LNHNV and CDR2 is YYDKDF (reference sequence). CDR3 sequence (DNA): TGTGCCACCAGCATACAGGGACCGGAGACCCAGTACTTC. Its translation: CATSIQGPETQYF.

This clone was detected only once. V usage is TRBV29-1 and J usage is TRBJ2-7; 8 bases line up with TRBD1. CDR1 and CDR2 (germline): SQVTM, ANQGSEA. The CDR3 runs to 13 residues. J lost 5 bases, V lost 6 bases, and 9 bases had no gene match. The CDR3 region is CSVPGQVLDEQYF. The CDR3 nucleotides are TGCAGCGTCCCGGGACAGGTTCTCGACGAGCAGTACTTC.

The chain combines TRBV29-1 with TRBJ2-7; 7 bases are shared with TRBD1. With V trimmed by 7 bases and J by 5 bases, 11 bases remained unmatched. The CDR3 runs 13 residues. Germline CDR1 SQVTM, CDR2 ANQGSEA. The CDR3 nucleotides read TGCAGCGCAGTAGACAGGGAGCCCCACGAGCAGTACTTC. Amino acids: CSAVDREPHEQYF.

The chain joins TRBV30 to TRBJ1-5; D call uncertain. The V end lost 2 bases, the J end lost 4 bases, and 12 bases lay between the germline ends. Per the germline V gene, CDR1 is GTSNPN and CDR2 is SVGIG (reference sequence). This CDR3 region has 14 residues. The DNA of the CDR3 is TGTGCCTGGAGTCCGGGGTTAGGTAATCAGCCCCAGCATTTT. Translating gives CAWSPGLGNQPQHF.

There are a few counts of this clone. V is TRBV5-1 and J is TRBJ2-3; D is undetermined. The V gene lost 2 bases and the J gene lost 4 bases, with 5 bases spanning the gap. This CDR3 comprises 12 residues. Germline V gene sequence: CDR1 SGHRS, CDR2 YFSETQ. The DNA for the CDR3 is TGCGCCAGCAGCTTTGGGCCAGATACGCAGTATTTT. It is translated as CASSFGPDTQYF. Variable domain in full (rest from reference TRBV5-1 and TRBJ2-3): KAGVTQTPRYLIKTRGQQVTLSCSPISGHRSVSWYQQTPGQGLQFLFEYFSETQRNKGNFPGRFSGRQFSNSRSEMNVSTLELGDSALYLCASSFGPDTQYFGPGTRLTVL.

This clone was found once. The CDR3 DNA reads TGCAGCGTTGAAAGGCAGTACAATGAGCAGTTCTTC. It yields the protein CSVERQYNEQFF. V gene TRBV29-1 combines with J gene TRBJ2-1; D not certain. This CDR3 spans 12 amino acids. V was cut by 2 bases and J by 4 bases, with 6 bases left in between. Germline V CDR1 and CDR2: SQVTM, ANQGSEA.

V gene TRBV2 combines with J gene TRBJ1-5; D is unresolved. V was clipped by 6 bases and J by 6 bases, with 6 bases between them. The CDR3 loop spans 11 amino acids. In germline, CDR1 is SNHLY, CDR2 FYNNEI. The CDR3 DNA reads TGTGCCAGCAGCTCCGGTCAGCCCCAGCATTTT. Protein product: CASSSGQPQHF.

J is TRBJ1-5 and V is TRBV12-5; TRBD1 is a possible D gene (6 bases). Trimming cost V 2 bases and J 6 bases, with 17 bases left between them. Germline CDR1 LGHNT, CDR2 FRNRAP. The CDR3 is 16 residues long. The CDR3, as DNA: TGTGCTAGTGGTTTGATCCAAACAGGGCTAAGTCAGCCCCAGCATTTT. Translating gives CASGLIQTGLSQPQHF. Filled out from reference TRBV12-5 and TRBJ1-5, the complete variable domain reads DARVTQTPRHKVTEMGQEVTMRCQPILGHNTVFWYRQTMMQGLELLAYFRNRAPLDDSGMPKDRFSAEMPDATLATLKIQPSEPRDSAVYFCASGLIQTGLSQPQHFGDGTRLSIL.

This clone was seen a single time. The rearrangement links TRBV30 to TRBJ2-5; 8 bases match TRBD1. CDR1 and CDR2 (germline): GTSNPN, SVGIG (reference sequence). V trimming: 3 bases; J trimming: 5 bases; junction bases outside the gene matches: 11. The CDR3 contains 15 residues. The CDR3 is CAWRVGQGVRETQYF. CDR3 nucleotides: TGTGCCTGGAGGGTAGGACAGGGAGTACGGGAGACCCAGTACTTC. Variable domain in full (rest from reference TRBV30 and TRBJ2-5): SQTIHQWPATLVQPVGSPLSLECTVEGTSNPNLYWYRQAAGRGLQLLFYSVGIGQISSEVPQNLSASRPQDRQFILSSKKLLLSDSGFYLCAWRVGQGVRETQYFGPGTRLLVL.

The chain has TRBV10-3 and TRBJ1-1; 7 positions match TRBD1. The CDR3 spans 11 residues. The germline gives CDR1 ENHRY, CDR2 SYGVKD. J lost 7 bases, V lost 6 bases, and 2 bases had no gene match. The CDR3 region is CAISGDSEAFF. The CDR3 DNA reads TGTGCCATCAGCGGGGACAGTGAAGCTTTCTTT.

The chain combines TRBV7-8 with TRBJ2-1, with TRBD2 identical over 10 bases. The CDR3 is 15 residues long. CDR1 is SGHVS, CDR2 FQNEAQ, per germline. V lost 5 bases and J lost 4; bases outside the gene matches: 5. The CDR3 DNA reads as TGTGCCAGCAGCGTTAGCGGGGGGCCATACAATGAGCAGTTCTTC. This translates into CASSVSGGPYNEQFF.

V is TRBV7-2 and J is TRBJ2-7; unclear D gene. Germline V CDR1 and CDR2: SGHTA, FQGNSA. V lost 0 bases and J lost 0, with 12 bases in between. This CDR3 contains 16 residues. The CDR3 region is CASSLARGRSSYEQYF. CDR3 coding DNA: TGTGCCAGCAGCTTAGCGCGAGGCAGAAGCTCCTACGAGCAGTACTTC.

The V call is TRBV4-1, the J call TRBJ2-3; a weak D match, TRBD1 (5 bases). The V end was cut by 1 base, the J end by 1 base, with 9 bases between. From germline, CDR1 is MGHRA and CDR2 YSYEKL. There are 15 residues in the CDR3. CDR3 DNA: TGCGCCAGCAGCCAAGTTGTAGGGGGCACAGATACGCAGTATTTT. This codes for CASSQVVGGTDTQYF.

The J gene is TRBJ2-5, the V gene TRBV7-9, with 11 bases lining up with TRBD1. The germline V gene encodes CDR1 SEHNR and CDR2 FQNEAQ (reference sequence). This CDR3 is built from 17 residues. Trimming cost V 4 bases and J 3 bases; bases outside gene matches: 10. The CDR3 loop is CASSSNPGTGGKETQYF. CDR3 nucleotide sequence: TGTGCCAGCAGCTCGAACCCCGGGACAGGGGGGAAAGAGACCCAGTACTTC.